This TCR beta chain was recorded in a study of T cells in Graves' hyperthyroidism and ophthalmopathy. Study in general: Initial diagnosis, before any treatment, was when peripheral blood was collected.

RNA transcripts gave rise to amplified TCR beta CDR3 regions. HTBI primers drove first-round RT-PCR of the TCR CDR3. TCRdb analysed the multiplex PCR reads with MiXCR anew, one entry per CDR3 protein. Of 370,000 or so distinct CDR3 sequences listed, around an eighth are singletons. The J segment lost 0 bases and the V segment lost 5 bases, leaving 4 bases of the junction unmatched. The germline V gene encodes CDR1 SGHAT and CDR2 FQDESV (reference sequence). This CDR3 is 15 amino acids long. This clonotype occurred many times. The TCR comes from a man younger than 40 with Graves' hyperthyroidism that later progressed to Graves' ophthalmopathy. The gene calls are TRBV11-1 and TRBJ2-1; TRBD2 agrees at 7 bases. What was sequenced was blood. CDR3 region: CASSLRGGSYNEQFF. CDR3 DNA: TGTGCCAGCAGCCTCCGCGGGGGCTCCTACAATGAGCAGTTCTTC.